The TCR beta chain described here comes from a study of CD8 T cells in Susac syndrome. Trimming took off 0 bases at V and 3 bases at J, with 13 bases between the two ends. Germline values: CDR1 SGDLS, CDR2 YYNGEE. This CDR3 contains 15 residues. This clonotype was observed a few times. When the RNA was reverse transcribed, random hexamers were used with an input of roughly 0.45 to 1 ug. TCRdb redid the calling of the immunoSEQ multiplex PCR reads with MiXCR, one entry per CDR3 protein. The sample holds fewer than 85,000 distinct CDR3 sequences, approximately 95% seen once. The specimen was CD8+ T cells from PBMCs. The origin of this receptor is a human donor with Susac syndrome. The V gene is TRBV9, the J gene TRBJ2-7, with D possibly being TRBD1 (5 bases). This CDR3 is CASSVDGAAGYEQYF. The CDR3 DNA is TGTGCCAGCAGCGTAGATGGGGCCGCCGGCTACGAGCAGTACTTC.